Each of the 30 T cell receptor beta chains below was sequenced from the same sample in a study of T-cell reconstitution after alpha-beta-depleted transplantation in children. Researchers prepared the TCRbeta library using unique molecular identifiers, the study reports. Using its own MiXCR run on the PCR reads, TCRdb lists one record per CDR3 protein. The sample carries about a million distinct CDR3 sequences, about 31% recorded once. Sequences were derived from PBMCs, mostly from graft donor cells, sampled 360 days after TCRalphabeta/CD19-depleted stem cell transplant. These receptors were taken from a boy under two years old who had a stem cell transplant for SCID, so the T cells may come from the graft donor.

This clonotype was detected only a few times. The V call is TRBV2, the J call TRBJ2-7; D is uncertain. Trimming stripped 3 bases from V and 6 bases from J, with 6 bases between. The CDR3 loop spans 11 amino acids. CDR1 is SNHLY and CDR2 is FYNNEI in the germline V gene. The CDR3 DNA follows: TGTGCCAGCAGTGAGGGAACCGAGCAGTACTTC. The encoded protein is CASSEGTEQYF.

There are a few counts of this clonotype. The chain joins TRBV7-9 to TRBJ2-7; weak D call: TRBD1 (5 bases). Per germline, CDR1 SEHNR and CDR2 FQNEAQ (reference sequence). Trimming took 1 base from V and 2 from J, leaving 15 bases between them. CDR3 length: 16 amino acids. CDR3 region: CASSLEQGPPPYEQYF. The CDR3 DNA reads as TGTGCCAGCAGCTTAGAGCAGGGCCCTCCTCCCTACGAGCAGTACTTC.

This clonotype was detected a few times. The DNA for the CDR3 is TGTGCCAGCAGCCCTCGGGACAGGGCCCACACCGGGGAGCTGTTTTTT. It yields the protein CASSPRDRAHTGELFF. The chain is built from TRBV7-3 and TRBJ2-2; 9 positions agree with TRBD1. The CDR3 loop spans 16 amino acids. Trimming took 5 bases from V and 3 from J; bases not matched to a gene: 7. Germline V CDR1 and CDR2: SGHTA, FQGTGA.

V usage is TRBV5-1 and J usage is TRBJ2-1; 7 nucleotides match TRBD1. The germline gives CDR1 SGHRS, CDR2 YFSETQ. Trimming removed 0 bases from V and 7 bases from J; junction bases left unmatched: 10. This CDR3 has 16 residues. CDR3 protein: CASSLAADRPANEQFF. The CDR3, as DNA: TGCGCCAGCAGCTTGGCCGCGGACAGGCCCGCAAATGAGCAGTTCTTC. Full variable domain (outside the CDR3, taken from reference TRBV5-1 and TRBJ2-1): KAGVTQTPRYLIKTRGQQVTLSCSPISGHRSVSWYQQTPGQGLQFLFEYFSETQRNKGNFPGRFSGRQFSNSRSEMNVSTLELGDSALYLCASSLAADRPANEQFFGPGTRLTVL.

The rearrangement links TRBV15 to TRBJ2-2, with D possibly being TRBD2 (6 bases). Germline V gene lookup returns CDR1 LNHNV and CDR2 YYDKDF (reference sequence). This CDR3 is 13 amino acids long. Trimming left V 6 bases short and J 8 bases short, with 13 bases between. The CDR3: CATSLLATGELFF. CDR3 DNA sequence: TGTGCCACCAGTTTACTAGCCACGGGGGAGCTGTTTTTT.

The chain links TRBV4-1 to TRBJ2-3, with D possibly called TRBD1 or TRBD2 (6 bases each). This CDR3 is 21 amino acids long. CDR1 is MGHRA, CDR2 YSYEKL, per germline. Trimming took 0 bases from V and 1 from J, leaving 26 bases between them. CDR3 coding DNA: TGCGCCAGCAGCCAAGATATCAAGGGGGGTGGAGGCCAATGGGGCACAGATACGCAGTATTTT. The encoded protein is CASSQDIKGGGGQWGTDTQYF.

The V gene is TRBV11-2, the J gene TRBJ2-1, with a weak D call TRBD2 (7 bases). The germline V and J ends were trimmed by 4 bases and 1 base, with 20 bases remaining between them. Germline V gene data show CDR1 as SGHAT and CDR2 as FQNNGV. The CDR3 length is 18 residues. The CDR3 sequence is CASSSLLRGGPSYNEQFF. As DNA, the CDR3 is TGTGCCAGCAGCTCTCTCCTTAGGGGGGGGCCGTCCTACAATGAGCAGTTCTTC.

This clonotype has only a few counts. The chain carries TRBV20-1 and TRBJ2-7, with 8 bases aligning to TRBD2. The CDR3 has 15 residues. V was clipped by 0 bases and J by 5 bases; unmatched bases: 9. The V gene's germline CDR1 is DFQATT and CDR2 SNEGSKA (reference sequence). For the CDR3, the DNA is TGCAGTGCTAGAGATTATCAGCGGGGGAGGAACGAGCAGTACTTC. It is translated as CSARDYQRGRNEQYF.

The chain uses TRBV12-3 or TRBV12-4 and TRBJ2-1; D is unclear. The CDR3 runs 12 residues. Trimming took 5 bases from V and 15 from J, leaving 17 bases between them. CDR3 loop: CASSPVDPPRFF. The CDR3 DNA sequence: TGTGCCAGCAGTCCTGTCGACCCCCCCCGGTTCTTC.

This clonotype was recorded a few times. The rearrangement uses TRBV18 and TRBJ2-7; 9 bases are a match to TRBD1. Germline CDR1 reads KGHSH; CDR2 reads LQKENI. After removal of 5 bases from V and 5 bases from J, the junction contained 7 bases not matched to a gene. The CDR3 is 14 amino acids. In DNA form, the CDR3 reads TGTGCCAGCTCAGAGGGACAGGGACGTCACGAGCAGTACTTC. Protein product: CASSEGQGRHEQYF.

The chain couples TRBV29-1 to TRBJ2-2; TRBD2 agrees at 10 bases. Losses at the gene ends were 5 bases for V and 0 bases for J; bases not matched to a gene: 6. Germline-derived CDR1 and CDR2 are SQVTM and ANQGSEA. This CDR3 is 16 amino acids long. CDR3 amino acids: CSVTSGGAANTGELFF. CDR3 DNA sequence: TGCAGCGTTACCAGCGGGGGGGCCGCGAACACCGGGGAGCTGTTTTTT.

The genes are TRBV6-5 and TRBJ2-7, with 9 bases identical to TRBD1. Germline loops: CDR1 MNHEY, CDR2 SVGAGI. The CDR3 covers 15 residues. The trim removed 6 bases at V and 2 bases at J, leaving 8 bases unmatched. CDR3 loop: CASRYRQGGAYEQYF. CDR3 DNA sequence: TGTGCCAGCAGATACCGACAGGGGGGGGCCTACGAGCAGTACTTC.

This clonotype was observed many times. The chain carries TRBV7-4 and TRBJ2-3; D unresolved. Germline assignment: CDR1 SGHVT and CDR2 SQSDAQ. The CDR3 sequence is 16 residues long. The germline V and J ends were trimmed by 5 bases and 4 bases, with 19 bases remaining between them. CDR3 DNA: TGTGCCAGCAGCCCTCAACCGTCGATCCCCCCAGATACGCAGTATTTT. Translating it yields CASSPQPSIPPDTQYF.

V is TRBV7-2 and J is TRBJ1-6, with D possibly being TRBD1 (5 bases). Germline loops: CDR1 SGHTA, CDR2 FQGNSA. The CDR3 totals 15 residues. Trimming left V 5 bases short and J 5 bases short, with 13 bases between. CDR3 loop: CASSLTGTDNSPLHF. In DNA form, the CDR3 reads TGTGCCAGCAGCCTCACCGGGACGGATAATTCACCCCTCCACTTT.

This clonotype was detected only a few times. The V gene is TRBV10-3, the J gene TRBJ1-1; 9 nucleotides agree with TRBD1. With V trimmed by 5 bases and J by 0 bases, 7 bases remained unmatched. The CDR3 totals 16 residues. CDR1 ENHRY and CDR2 SYGVKD come from the germline V gene. CDR3 amino acids: CAISRTGERMNTEAFF. For the CDR3, the DNA is TGTGCCATCAGTAGGACAGGGGAGAGGATGAACACTGAAGCTTTCTTT.

This clonotype was seen more than once but under ten times. The gene calls are TRBV5-1 and TRBJ2-7, with TRBD2 identical over 8 bases. Germline V gives CDR1 SGHRS, CDR2 YFSETQ. After removal of 3 bases from V and 6 bases from J, the junction contained 8 bases not matched to a gene. The CDR3 has 14 amino acids. CDR3 residues: CASSWKREHFEQYF. CDR3 DNA: TGCGCCAGCAGCTGGAAGCGGGAGCACTTCGAGCAGTACTTC.

V and J are TRBV20-1 and TRBJ1-5; D perhaps matches TRBD1 (5 bases). There are 17 residues in the CDR3. Germline assignment: CDR1 DFQATT and CDR2 SNEGSKA (reference sequence). Trimming took 3 bases from V and 1 from J, leaving 19 bases between them. The CDR3 DNA reads TGCAGTGCTAGTCTCCGGGACGGAAGGGGCAGCAATCAGCCCCAGCATTTT. Translating it yields CSASLRDGRGSNQPQHF.

The table lists this clonotype with a few counts. This rearrangement joins TRBV9 to TRBJ2-7; D may be TRBD2 (5 bases). Germline-derived CDR1 and CDR2 are SGDLS and YYNGEE. The CDR3 has 16 amino acids. V lost 0 bases, J lost 0 bases, and 13 bases lay in between. Written as DNA, the CDR3 is TGTGCCAGCAGCGTAGAGGGAGATCCGAGCTCCTACGAGCAGTACTTC. Translating it yields CASSVEGDPSSYEQYF.

The chain couples TRBV7-2 to TRBJ2-5; 9 bases are shared with TRBD1. Looked up from germline, CDR1 is SGHTA and CDR2 is FQGNSA. V shed 7 bases and J 5 bases; nucleotides not matched to a gene: 14. The CDR3 is 16 residues long. The CDR3 reads CASTYSIRDRVETQYF. The CDR3 DNA reads TGTGCCAGCACGTACTCGATCCGGGACAGGGTCGAGACCCAGTACTTC.

This chain uses TRBV5-1 with TRBJ2-3; 7 nucleotides line up with TRBD2. Trimming took 5 bases from V and 3 from J; bases not matched to a gene: 12. Germline V gene lookup returns CDR1 SGHRS and CDR2 YFSETQ. This CDR3 has 16 residues. The CDR3 region has the DNA TGCGCCAGCAGTTACCTTCGGGGGGAGGTGACAGATACGCAGTATTTT. This codes for CASSYLRGEVTDTQYF.

This clonotype was seen more than once but under ten times. The CDR3 protein is CASSQGPLSTEAFF. The CDR3 coding sequence is TGTGCCAGCAGTCAGGGGCCCCTGAGCACTGAAGCTTTCTTT. V is TRBV12-3 or TRBV12-4 and J is TRBJ1-1; TRBD1 might be the D (6 bases). V dropped 5 bases and J dropped 4 bases, with 14 bases sitting between them. CDR3 length: 14 residues.

This clonotype was observed a handful of times. The rearrangement links TRBV28 to TRBJ1-4; the D gene is possibly TRBD1 (5 bases). This CDR3 contains 14 residues. The ends were cut back, 7 bases at V and 6 bases at J, with 15 bases in the middle. The germline CDR1 and CDR2 sequences are MDHEN and SYDVKM. The CDR3: CASNRRAYDEKLFF. DNA for the CDR3: TGTGCCAGCAATCGCAGGGCGTACGATGAAAAACTGTTTTTT.

V gene TRBV4-1 combines with J gene TRBJ2-5; a weak D match, TRBD1 (5 bases). The CDR3 spans 15 residues. The ends were cut back, 0 bases at V and 4 bases at J, with 12 bases in the middle. CDR1 and CDR2 from the germline V gene are MGHRA and YSYEKL. The chain's CDR3 is CASSQDRAGRETQYF. For the CDR3, the DNA is TGCGCCAGCAGCCAAGATCGGGCAGGGCGAGAGACCCAGTACTTC.

Here the CDR3 reads CSALFGEPGANVLTF. The DNA of the CDR3 is TGCAGTGCGTTGTTTGGAGAGCCTGGGGCCAACGTCCTGACTTTC. V usage is TRBV20-1 and J usage is TRBJ2-6; unclear D gene. Germline V gene lookup returns CDR1 DFQATT and CDR2 SNEGSKA (reference sequence). CDR3 length equals 15 residues. Trimming stripped 6 bases from V and 2 bases from J, with 14 bases between.

The chain is built from TRBV2 and TRBJ2-7, with D perhaps matching TRBD1 (8 bases). Germline-derived CDR1 and CDR2 are SNHLY and FYNNEI. The CDR3 is made up of 15 amino acids. V shed 6 bases and J shed 0 bases, with 15 bases lying between them. The CDR3 bases are TGTGCCAGCAGGGGAGGGACAGGCCTCTCCTACGAGCAGTACTTC. This gives the protein CASRGGTGLSYEQYF.

This clonotype was seen a few times. The V gene is TRBV5-1, the J gene TRBJ1-2, with D uncertain. Germline CDR1 SGHRS, CDR2 YFSETQ. V gave up 0 bases and J gave up 3 bases, with 9 bases separating them. The CDR3 contains 14 residues. CDR3 residues: CASSLGYLYYGYTF. The CDR3 nucleotides are TGCGCCAGCAGCTTGGGTTACCTCTACTATGGCTACACCTTC.

About this clonotype itself: This CDR3 fails to terminate in the conserved phenylalanine or tryptophan, so it likely reflects a read error. The chain uses TRBV19 and TRBJ1-1; D may be TRBD1 (6 bases). Germline CDR1 reads LNHDA; CDR2 reads SQIVND (reference sequence). With 5 bases removed from V and 2 bases from J, the gap between germline ends came to 15 bases. The CDR3 length is 15 residues. In nucleotides, the CDR3 is TGTGCCAGTAGTGTCTCGGGACACCCAAACACTGAAGCTTTCTAT. It translates to CASSVSGHPNTEAFY.

The sample holds a few counts of this clonotype. The gene calls are TRBV7-2 and TRBJ1-5, with a possible D match to TRBD1 (5 bases). The CDR3 runs 15 residues. Germline values: CDR1 SGHTA, CDR2 FQGNSA. V lost 5 bases and J 2 bases, leaving 13 bases between the germline ends. CDR3 in DNA: TGTGCCAGCAGCCTTCAGTGGGGCGGCAATCAGCCCCAGCATTTT. Its translation: CASSLQWGGNQPQHF.

This clonotype was seen only once. CDR3 in amino acids: CASSLASVNEQFF. The CDR3 nucleotides are TGTGCCAGCAGCTTAGCCTCCGTCAATGAGCAGTTCTTC. The chain couples TRBV7-2 to TRBJ2-1, with D uncertain. The germline gives CDR1 SGHTA, CDR2 FQGNSA. V lost 0 bases, J lost 6 bases, and 6 bases lay in between. The CDR3 loop spans 13 amino acids.

V usage is TRBV29-1 and J usage is TRBJ2-2, with 7 bases matching TRBD2. Germline V gives CDR1 SQVTM, CDR2 ANQGSEA. This CDR3 has 14 residues. The V and J ends lost 4 bases and 0 bases, in that order; junction bases with no gene match: 2. In nucleotides, the CDR3 is TGCAGCGTTGTCCTAGCGGCGAACACCGGGGAGCTGTTTTTT. Residues: CSVVLAANTGELFF.